This T cell receptor (beta chain) is from a study of blood T cells in healthy people across ages. Study-wide results and limits: With age, beta diversity per million T cells declined roughly linearly, significantly by 30 to 50.

About this clonotype: What it binds is unknown.

This CDR3 has 14 amino acids. Germline CDR1 SGHTA, CDR2 FQGNSA. Trimming cost V 5 bases and J 3 bases; bases outside gene matches: 7. Next came a second PCR, run for about 7 to 12 cycles, which used a sample-barcoded 5' primer along with a J-beta primer mix. Each CDR3 protein gets one entry after TCRdb re-called the 5' RACE reads with MiXCR. The sample has 790,000 or so distinct CDR3 sequences, about 61% seen once. The TCR was taken from a man aged 35 to 55 in good health. The chain combines TRBV7-2 with TRBJ2-7; 7 bases line up with TRBD1. Sequencing was done on a sample of blood. The CDR3, as DNA: TGTGCCAGCAGCCCTAGACAGGGCGACTACGAGCAGTACTTC. Translation: CASSPRQGDYEQYF.